This T cell receptor beta chain appears in the sequencing data of a study of technical replicates of blood from four donors. Germline V gene lookup returns CDR1 MDHEN and CDR2 SYDVKM. Deletions cut 1 base from V and 3 bases from J, with 7 bases between. The CDR3 consists of 14 residues. The table came from immunoSEQ multiplex PCR; TCRdb's copy has only in-frame clones and leaves some out. The data contain 74,000 or so clones, 85% to 95% of them singletons. This receptor was obtained from a human donor in good health. Sequencing was done on a sample of T cells isolated from PBMCs. This chain joins TRBV28 and TRBJ2-1; D remains unclear. The CDR3 here is CASSLLRVYNEQFF. The CDR3 nucleotides are TGTGCCAGCAGTTTATTACGGGTCTACAATGAGCAGTTCTTC.